These 10 T cell receptor beta chains came from one sample sequenced in a study of blood T cell repertoires in COVID-19. Data came from immunoSEQ multiplex PCR; TCRdb stores just in-frame clones and leaves some out. The sample holds 60,000 to 65,000 clones, roughly 80% seen once. Sequencing was carried out using peripheral blood. The receptors come from a man aged 60 to 75 with COVID-19, enrolled during active disease.

This rearrangement joins TRBV11-2 to TRBJ2-5; the match to TRBD2 covers 10 bases. Germline CDR1 reads SGHAT; CDR2 reads FQNNGV. This CDR3 comprises 16 residues. V was clipped by 1 base and J by 5 bases; unmatched bases: 7. CDR3 sequence reads: CASSLAEAGGRETQYF. CDR3 DNA: TGTGCCAGCAGCTTAGCGGAAGCGGGGGGGAGGGAGACCCAGTACTTC.

The chain couples TRBV5-1 to TRBJ1-6, with 7 bases matching TRBD1. The CDR3 has 16 residues. Germline-derived CDR1 and CDR2 are SGHRS and YFSETQ. Trimming cost V 5 bases and J 0 bases; bases outside gene matches: 5. CDR3 residues: CASSTNRGSYNSPLHF. The CDR3, as DNA: TGCGCCAGCAGTACGAACAGGGGCTCCTATAATTCACCCCTCCACTTT.

The chain carries TRBV10-2 and TRBJ1-3, with D maybe TRBD1 (6 bases). Trimming stripped 8 bases from V and 0 bases from J, with 14 bases between. The CDR3 consists of 15 residues. Germline V gene sequence: CDR1 WSHSY, CDR2 SAAADI. The CDR3 region is CASASRGDSGNTIYF. The CDR3 DNA reads TGCGCCAGCGCAAGCAGGGGTGACTCTGGAAACACCATATATTTT.

This clone has only a few counts. The chain links TRBV19 to TRBJ1-5, with D possibly TRBD1 on 6 matching bases. From germline, CDR1 is LNHDA and CDR2 SQIVND (reference sequence). The ends were cut back, 6 bases at V and 6 bases at J, with 30 bases in the middle. This CDR3 is 19 amino acids long. The CDR3: CASSLESRLGGPETQPQHF. The CDR3 DNA sequence: TGTGCCAGTAGCCTCGAGTCCCGGTTGGGGGGGCCAGAGACTCAGCCCCAGCATTTT.

This clone was observed a handful of times. V is TRBV5-5 and J is TRBJ2-3; no definite D call. Germline V lookup: CDR1 SGHKS, CDR2 YYEKEE (reference sequence). V shed 0 bases and J shed 6 bases, with 11 bases lying between them. This CDR3 is 14 amino acids long. CDR3 DNA sequence: TGTGCCAGCAGCTTGGGACAATCAACCGATACGCAGTATTTT. Residues: CASSLGQSTDTQYF.

This chain connects TRBV5-5 to TRBJ1-4; 9 bases align to TRBD1. Germline V CDR1 and CDR2: SGHKS, YYEKEE (reference sequence). Germline trimming cut 4 bases from V and 10 bases from J; bases unmatched to any gene: 17. This CDR3 is 17 amino acids long. The CDR3 sequence: CASSATTGGTGSGKLFF. The CDR3 coding sequence is TGTGCCAGCAGCGCCACCACTGGGGGGACAGGGTCGGGAAAACTGTTTTTT.

The V and J genes are TRBV4-1 and TRBJ2-7; 8 bases map to TRBD2. CDR3 size: 14 residues. V was pared by 8 bases and J by 6 bases, with 12 bases of the junction left unmatched. Per germline, CDR1 MGHRA and CDR2 YSYEKL. The CDR3, as DNA: TGCGCCAGCCGACGTGGGAGCGGGAGCGGCGAGCAGTACTTC. It encodes CASRRGSGSGEQYF.

The rearrangement joins TRBV19 to TRBJ1-2; 9 bases map to TRBD1. This CDR3 spans 14 amino acids. Germline V gene data show CDR1 as LNHDA and CDR2 as SQIVND (reference sequence). V trimming: 7 bases; J trimming: 5 bases; junction bases outside the gene matches: 8. CDR3 in DNA: TGTGCCAGTAAGATACCGGGACAGGGATATGGCTACACCTTC. Translation: CASKIPGQGYGYTF.

J is TRBJ1-6 and V is TRBV28; 10 bases agree with TRBD1. Germline CDR1 and CDR2: MDHEN and SYDVKM. V gave up 6 bases and J gave up 7 bases; unmatched junction bases: 6. The length of the CDR3 is 15 residues. CDR3 amino acids: CASRRSGQGNSPLHF. The CDR3 bases are TGTGCCAGCAGGCGTTCGGGACAGGGGAATTCACCCCTCCACTTT.

The genes are TRBV2 and TRBJ2-7; TRBD1 aligns across 7 bases. V lost 4 bases to trimming and J lost 2 bases; unmatched junction nucleotides: 8. Germline V gives CDR1 SNHLY, CDR2 FYNNEI. This CDR3 has 15 residues. Here the CDR3 reads CASSARTGNPYEQYF. The CDR3 DNA sequence: TGTGCCAGCAGTGCCCGGACAGGAAACCCCTACGAGCAGTACTTC.